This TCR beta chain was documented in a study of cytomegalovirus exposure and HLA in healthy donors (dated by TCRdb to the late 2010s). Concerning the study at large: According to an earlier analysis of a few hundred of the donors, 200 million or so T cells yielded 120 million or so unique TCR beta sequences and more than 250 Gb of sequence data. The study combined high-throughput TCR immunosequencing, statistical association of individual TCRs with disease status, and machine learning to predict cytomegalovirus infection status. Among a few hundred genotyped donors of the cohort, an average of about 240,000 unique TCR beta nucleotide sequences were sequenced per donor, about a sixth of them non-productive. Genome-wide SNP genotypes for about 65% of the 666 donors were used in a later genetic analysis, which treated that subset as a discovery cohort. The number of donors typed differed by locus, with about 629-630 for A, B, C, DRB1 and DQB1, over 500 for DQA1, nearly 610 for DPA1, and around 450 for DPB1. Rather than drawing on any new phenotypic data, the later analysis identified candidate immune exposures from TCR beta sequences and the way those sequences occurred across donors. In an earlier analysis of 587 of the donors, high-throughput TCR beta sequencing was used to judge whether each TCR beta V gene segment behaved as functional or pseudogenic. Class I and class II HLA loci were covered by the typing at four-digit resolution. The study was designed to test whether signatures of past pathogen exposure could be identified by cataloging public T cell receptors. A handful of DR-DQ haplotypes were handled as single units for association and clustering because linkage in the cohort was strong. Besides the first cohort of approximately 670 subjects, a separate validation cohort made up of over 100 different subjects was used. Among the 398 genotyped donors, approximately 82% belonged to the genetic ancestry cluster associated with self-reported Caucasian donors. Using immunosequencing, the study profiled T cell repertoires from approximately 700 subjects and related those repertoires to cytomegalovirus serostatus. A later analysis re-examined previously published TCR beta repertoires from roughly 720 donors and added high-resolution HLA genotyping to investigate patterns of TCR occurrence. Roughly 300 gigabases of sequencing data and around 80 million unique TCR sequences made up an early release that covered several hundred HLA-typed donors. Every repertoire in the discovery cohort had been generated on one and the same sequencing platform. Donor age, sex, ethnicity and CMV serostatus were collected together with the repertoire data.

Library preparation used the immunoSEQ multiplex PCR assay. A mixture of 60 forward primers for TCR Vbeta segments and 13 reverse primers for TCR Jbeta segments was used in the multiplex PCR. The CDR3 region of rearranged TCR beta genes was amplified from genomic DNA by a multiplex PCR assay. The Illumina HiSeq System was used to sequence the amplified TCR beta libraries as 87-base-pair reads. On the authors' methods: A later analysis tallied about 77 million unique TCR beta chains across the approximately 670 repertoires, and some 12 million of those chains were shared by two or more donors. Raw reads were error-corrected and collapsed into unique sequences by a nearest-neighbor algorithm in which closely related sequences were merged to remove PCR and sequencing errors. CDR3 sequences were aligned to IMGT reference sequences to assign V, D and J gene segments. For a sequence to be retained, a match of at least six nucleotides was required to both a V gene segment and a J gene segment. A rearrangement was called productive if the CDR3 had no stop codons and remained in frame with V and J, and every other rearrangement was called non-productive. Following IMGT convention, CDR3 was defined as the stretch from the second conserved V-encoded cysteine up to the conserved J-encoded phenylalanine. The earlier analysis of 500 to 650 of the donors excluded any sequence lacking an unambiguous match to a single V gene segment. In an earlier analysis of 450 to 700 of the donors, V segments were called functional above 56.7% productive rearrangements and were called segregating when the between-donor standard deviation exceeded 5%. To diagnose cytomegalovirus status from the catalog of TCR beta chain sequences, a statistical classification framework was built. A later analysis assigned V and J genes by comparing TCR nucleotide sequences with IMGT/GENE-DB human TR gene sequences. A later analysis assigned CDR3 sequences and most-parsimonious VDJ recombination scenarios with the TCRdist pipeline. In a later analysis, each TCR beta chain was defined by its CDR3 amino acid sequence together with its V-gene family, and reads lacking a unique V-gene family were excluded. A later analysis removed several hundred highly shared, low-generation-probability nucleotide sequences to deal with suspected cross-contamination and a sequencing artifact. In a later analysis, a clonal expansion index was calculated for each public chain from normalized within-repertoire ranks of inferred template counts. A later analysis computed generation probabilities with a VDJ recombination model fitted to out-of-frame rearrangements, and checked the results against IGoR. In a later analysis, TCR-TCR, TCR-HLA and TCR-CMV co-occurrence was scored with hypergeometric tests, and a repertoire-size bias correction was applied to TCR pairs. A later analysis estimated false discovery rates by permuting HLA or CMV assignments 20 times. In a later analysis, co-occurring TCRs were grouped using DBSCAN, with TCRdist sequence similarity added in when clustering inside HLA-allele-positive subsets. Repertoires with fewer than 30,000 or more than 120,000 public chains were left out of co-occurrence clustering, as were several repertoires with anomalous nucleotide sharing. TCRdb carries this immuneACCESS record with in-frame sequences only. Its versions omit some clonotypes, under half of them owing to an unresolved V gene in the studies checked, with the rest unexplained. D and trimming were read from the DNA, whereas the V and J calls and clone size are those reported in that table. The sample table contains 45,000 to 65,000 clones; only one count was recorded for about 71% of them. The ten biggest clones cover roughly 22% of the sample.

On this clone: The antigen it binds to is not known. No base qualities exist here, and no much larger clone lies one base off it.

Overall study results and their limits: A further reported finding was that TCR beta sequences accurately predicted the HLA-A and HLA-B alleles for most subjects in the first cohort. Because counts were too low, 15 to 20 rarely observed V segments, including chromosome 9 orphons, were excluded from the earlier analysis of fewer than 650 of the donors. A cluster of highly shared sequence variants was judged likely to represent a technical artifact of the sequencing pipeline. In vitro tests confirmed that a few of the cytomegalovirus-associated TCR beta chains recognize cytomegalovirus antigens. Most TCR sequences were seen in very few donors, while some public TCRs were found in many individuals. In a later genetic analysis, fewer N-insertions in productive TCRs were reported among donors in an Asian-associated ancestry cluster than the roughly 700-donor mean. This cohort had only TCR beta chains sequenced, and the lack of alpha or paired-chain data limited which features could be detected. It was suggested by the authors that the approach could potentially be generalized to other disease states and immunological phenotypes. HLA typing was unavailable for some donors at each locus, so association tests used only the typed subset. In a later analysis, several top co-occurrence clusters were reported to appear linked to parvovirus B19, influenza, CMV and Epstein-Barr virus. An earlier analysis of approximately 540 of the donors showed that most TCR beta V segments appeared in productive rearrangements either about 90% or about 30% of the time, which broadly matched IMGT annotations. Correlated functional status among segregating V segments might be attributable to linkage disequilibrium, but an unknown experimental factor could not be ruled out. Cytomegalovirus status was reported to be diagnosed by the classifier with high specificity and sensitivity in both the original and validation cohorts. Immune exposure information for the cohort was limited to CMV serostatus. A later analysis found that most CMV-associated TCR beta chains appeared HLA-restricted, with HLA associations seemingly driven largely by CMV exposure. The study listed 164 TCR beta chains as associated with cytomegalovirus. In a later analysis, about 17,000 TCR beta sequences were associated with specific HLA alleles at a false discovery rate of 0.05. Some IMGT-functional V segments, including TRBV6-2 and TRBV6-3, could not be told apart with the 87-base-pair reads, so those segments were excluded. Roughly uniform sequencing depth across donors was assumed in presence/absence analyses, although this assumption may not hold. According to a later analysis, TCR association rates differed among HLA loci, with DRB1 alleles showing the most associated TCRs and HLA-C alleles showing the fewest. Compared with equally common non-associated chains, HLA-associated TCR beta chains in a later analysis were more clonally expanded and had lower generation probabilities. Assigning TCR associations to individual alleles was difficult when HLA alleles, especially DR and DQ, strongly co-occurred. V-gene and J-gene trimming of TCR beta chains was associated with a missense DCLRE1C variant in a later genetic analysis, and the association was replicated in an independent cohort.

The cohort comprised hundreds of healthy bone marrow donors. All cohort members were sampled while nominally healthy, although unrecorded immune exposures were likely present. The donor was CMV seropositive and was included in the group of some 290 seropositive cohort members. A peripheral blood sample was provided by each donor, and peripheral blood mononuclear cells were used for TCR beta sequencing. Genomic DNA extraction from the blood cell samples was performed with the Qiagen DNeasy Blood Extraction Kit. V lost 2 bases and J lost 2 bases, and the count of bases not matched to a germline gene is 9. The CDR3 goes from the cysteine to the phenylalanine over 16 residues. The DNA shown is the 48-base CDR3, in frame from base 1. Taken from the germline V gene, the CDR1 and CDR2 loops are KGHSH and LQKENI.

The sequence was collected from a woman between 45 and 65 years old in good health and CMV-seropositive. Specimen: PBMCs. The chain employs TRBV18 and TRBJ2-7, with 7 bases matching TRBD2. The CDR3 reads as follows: CASSPGGGIRTYEQYF. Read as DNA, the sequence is TGTGCCAGCTCACCAGGGGGGGGGATACGCACCTACGAGCAGTACTTC. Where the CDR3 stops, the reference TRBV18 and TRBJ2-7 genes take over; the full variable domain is NAGVMQNPRHLVRRRGQEARLRCSPMKGHSHVYWYRQLPEEGLKFMVYLQKENIIDESGMPKERFSAEFPKEGPSILRIQQVVRGDSAAYFCASSPGGGIRTYEQYFGPGTRLTVT.